This TCR beta chain was sequenced in a study of shared clonotypes between healthy human individuals. Whole-study context: Per-donor plates numbered three CD4 naive, three CD4 memory, two CD8 naive and one CD8 memory. Study observations and caveats: For naive CD4 cells, around 5% of clonotypes were shared across a few donors. Memory subsets had estimated richness that was generally smaller than that of naive subsets.

As regards this clone: Its antigen is not identified. At one of its ends the junction is not consistent with the germline gene, which may arise from a read error.

The authors' processing: ImmunoSEQ output lacked quality scores and full-length reads, limiting matched filtering. Generated by immunoSEQ multiplex PCR, the TCRdb table keeps only in-frame clones and is missing some. The DNA gave D and trimming, while V, J and clone size come from that table. Of some 1 million clones in the sample, about 75% were seen once. This CDR3 spans 16 amino acids. Germline loops: CDR1 SGHVS, CDR2 FQNEAQ. The sequencing input was memory CD4+ T cells sorted from blood. Subset specified: CD45RA-negative fraction. J is TRBJ2-2 and V is TRBV7-8; D is possibly TRBD1 (5 bases). This TCR came from a man in his late teens or twenties in good health. In DNA, the CDR3 is TGTGCCAGCACCTTTTCAGGGCTACGGAACGCCGGGGAGCTGTTTTTT. This translates into CASTFSGLRNAGELFF.